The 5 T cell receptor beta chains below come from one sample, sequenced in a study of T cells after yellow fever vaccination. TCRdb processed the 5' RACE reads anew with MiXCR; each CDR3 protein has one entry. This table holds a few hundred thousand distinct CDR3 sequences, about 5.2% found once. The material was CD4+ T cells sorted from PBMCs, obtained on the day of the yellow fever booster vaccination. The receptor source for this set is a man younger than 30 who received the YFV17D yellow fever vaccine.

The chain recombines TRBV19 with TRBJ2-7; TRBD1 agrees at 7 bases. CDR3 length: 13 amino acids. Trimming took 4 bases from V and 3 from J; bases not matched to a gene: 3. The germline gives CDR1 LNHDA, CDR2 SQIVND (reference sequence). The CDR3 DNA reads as TGTGCCAGTAGTAAGGGGGCGCGCTACGAGCAGTACGTC. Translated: CASSKGARYEQYV.

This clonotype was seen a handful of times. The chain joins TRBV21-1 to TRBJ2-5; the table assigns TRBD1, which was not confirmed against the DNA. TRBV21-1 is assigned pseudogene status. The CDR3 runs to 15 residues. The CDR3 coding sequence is TGTGCCGCTCCGATCGGGACAGTATCCCAAGAGACCCAGTACTTC. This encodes CAAPIGTVSQETQYF.

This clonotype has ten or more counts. CDR3 coding DNA: TGTGCCAGCAGCTTTAGCGGGGGGGCCTTCGGGAATGAGCAGTTCTTC. Encoded protein: CASSFSGGAFGNEQFF. V gene TRBV7-2 combines with J gene TRBJ2-1; 11 nucleotides line up with TRBD2. Germline loops: CDR1 SGHTA, CDR2 FQGNSA. The junction had 8 bases not matched to a gene; V was cut back by 3 bases and J by 7 bases. The CDR3 spans 16 residues.

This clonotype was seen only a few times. CDR3 region: CASGLGYSPTNTGELFF. In nucleotides, the CDR3 is TGTGCTAGTGGTTTGGGCTATTCTCCTACGAACACCGGGGAGCTGTTTTTT. The rearrangement uses TRBV12-5 and TRBJ2-2; D is uncertain. Germline V gene data show CDR1 as LGHNT and CDR2 as FRNRAP. Trimming pared 1 base from V and 0 bases from J, leaving 12 bases between. CDR3 length: 17 amino acids.

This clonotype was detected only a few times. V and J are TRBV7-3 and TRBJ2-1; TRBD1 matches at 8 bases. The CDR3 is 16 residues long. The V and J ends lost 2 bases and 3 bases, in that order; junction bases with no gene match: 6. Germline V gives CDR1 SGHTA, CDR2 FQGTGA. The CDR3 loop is CASSLYPGQDYNEQFF. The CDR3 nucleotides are TGTGCCAGCAGCTTATATCCGGGACAGGACTACAATGAGCAGTTCTTC.